In this sample, the clone carrying this T cell receptor (beta chain) turned up a few times. No antigen is known for it. Sequenced material consisted of expressed TCRB transcripts (all of the isolated RNA was reverse transcribed). Assay: immunoSEQ multiplex PCR; the TCRdb copy retains only in-frame clones and omits some. The sample comprises 350,000 to 450,000 clones, about 14% of which are singletons, and about 0.034% rests with the top ten. The data were obtained in a study of beta chain features in type 1 diabetes. Whole-study results and caveats: People with Type 1 diabetes carried modestly yet significantly shorter TCRB CDR3s in all four CD4+ subsets.

This CDR3 spans 11 amino acids. In germline, CDR1 is MNHEY, CDR2 SVGAGI. Losses at the gene ends were 10 bases for V and 2 bases for J; bases not matched to a gene: 1. The sample taken for sequencing was naive CD4+ T cells from blood. The TCR originated in a man aged 25-40 years in good health. The chain is built from TRBV6-5 and TRBJ2-7, with 8 bases matching TRBD1. The CDR3 nucleotides read TGTGCCACGGGACAGGCCTACGAGCAGTACTTC. The encoded protein is CATGQAYEQYF.